Below, 21 T cell receptor beta chains from the same sample are listed, as sequenced in a study of T cells in localized non-small cell lung cancer. Profiling relied on immunoSEQ multiplex PCR, and the TCRdb table lists in-frame clones only, not all of them. The sample holds over 50,000 clones; over 80% are singletons and the top ten take roughly 17%. Sequencing was performed on peripheral blood mononuclear cells, taken before any cancer treatment. The receptors were gathered from a man aged 40 to 75 with stage III lung adenocarcinoma.

This clone was detected a few times. The chain is built from TRBV7-9 and TRBJ1-5, with D possibly matching TRBD1 (6 bases). V dropped 3 bases and J dropped 5 bases, with 8 bases sitting between them. Germline assignment: CDR1 SEHNR and CDR2 FQNEAQ (reference sequence). The CDR3 consists of 13 residues. CDR3 amino acids: CASSLGADQPQHF. CDR3 nucleotides: TGTGCCAGCAGCTTGGGGGCTGATCAGCCCCAGCATTTT.

The CDR3 DNA is TGTGCCAGCAGCTTAAGGACATCGAACACCGGGGAGCTGTTTTTT. Amino acids: CASSLRTSNTGELFF. This chain uses TRBV5-4 with TRBJ2-2; D may be TRBD1 (5 bases). The germline V gene has CDR1 SGHNT and CDR2 YYREEE (reference sequence). The V gene lost 2 bases and the J gene lost 0 bases, with 8 bases spanning the gap. This CDR3 comprises 15 residues.

This clone has a single count. The chain joins TRBV19 to TRBJ2-5; TRBD1 matches 9 bases. The CDR3 is 14 residues long. In germline, CDR1 is LNHDA, CDR2 SQIVND (reference sequence). After removal of 3 bases from V and 2 bases from J, the junction contained 1 base not matched to a gene. For the CDR3, the DNA is TGTGCCAGTAGTATGGGACAGGGACAAGAGACCCAGTACTTC. It specifies CASSMGQGQETQYF.

CDR3 in amino acids: CASKGEVNTEAFF. For the CDR3, the DNA is TGTGCCAGCAAAGGGGAGGTGAACACTGAAGCTTTCTTT. This chain uses TRBV7-9 with TRBJ1-1; D possibly corresponds to TRBD1 (5 bases). CDR3 size: 13 residues. The germline CDR1 and CDR2 sequences are SEHNR and FQNEAQ (reference sequence). V was cut by 7 bases and J by 0 bases, with 9 bases left in between.

This rearrangement joins TRBV6-1 to TRBJ1-2; a possible D gene is TRBD1 (5 bases). Trimming stripped 2 bases from V and 6 bases from J, with 10 bases between. Per the germline V gene, CDR1 is MNHNS and CDR2 is SASEGT. The CDR3 runs to 13 residues. The CDR3 DNA reads as TGTGCCAGCAGTGAAACCGGGGGGGATGGCTACACCTTC. Translation: CASSETGGDGYTF.

The V and J genes are TRBV5-1 and TRBJ2-5; weak D call: TRBD1 (5 bases). The CDR3 spans 13 residues. V gave up 1 base and J gave up 3 bases, with 7 bases separating them. CDR1 and CDR2 (germline): SGHRS, YFSETQ. The CDR3 region has the DNA TGCGCCAGCAGCTTGACCAGGGAAGAGACCCAGTACTTC. This encodes CASSLTREETQYF.

This chain links TRBV7-2 with TRBJ2-1; 7 bases agree with TRBD2. This CDR3 comprises 12 residues. The germline V gene encodes CDR1 SGHTA and CDR2 FQGNSA. V shed 3 bases and J 14 bases; nucleotides not matched to a gene: 7. Written as DNA, the CDR3 is TGTGCCAGCAGCTTTCCCGGGACTAAGAAGTTCTTC. Translation: CASSFPGTKKFF.

V is TRBV5-1 and J is TRBJ2-3; tentatively, D is TRBD1 (5 bases). Per germline, CDR1 SGHRS and CDR2 YFSETQ. This CDR3 is built from 13 residues. Trimming took off 4 bases at V and 4 bases at J, with 10 bases between the two ends. DNA for the CDR3: TGCGCCAGCAGCCGTCGACAGTCAGATACGCAGTATTTT. Encoded protein: CASSRRQSDTQYF. Variable domain in full (rest from reference TRBV5-1 and TRBJ2-3): KAGVTQTPRYLIKTRGQQVTLSCSPISGHRSVSWYQQTPGQGLQFLFEYFSETQRNKGNFPGRFSGRQFSNSRSEMNVSTLELGDSALYLCASSRRQSDTQYFGPGTRLTVL.

The J gene is TRBJ2-1, the V gene TRBV5-1; TRBD1 matches at 7 bases. J lost 5 bases, V lost 4 bases, and 9 bases had no gene match. Germline values: CDR1 SGHRS, CDR2 YFSETQ. There are 15 residues in the CDR3. The CDR3 spells CASSQGQPTHNEQFF. CDR3 in DNA: TGCGCCAGCAGCCAGGGACAGCCGACACACAATGAGCAGTTCTTC. Variable domain in full (rest from reference TRBV5-1 and TRBJ2-1): KAGVTQTPRYLIKTRGQQVTLSCSPISGHRSVSWYQQTPGQGLQFLFEYFSETQRNKGNFPGRFSGRQFSNSRSEMNVSTLELGDSALYLCASSQGQPTHNEQFFGPGTRLTVL.

This clone showed up just once. The genes are TRBV6-6 and TRBJ1-2, with no clear D. The CDR3 totals 12 residues. Germline CDR1 is MNHNY and CDR2 is SVGAGI (reference sequence). V was shortened by 2 bases and J by 3 bases, with 4 bases between the two germline ends. CDR3 bases: TGTGCCAGCAGTTACGAGGACTATGGCTACACCTTC. Its translation: CASSYEDYGYTF.

This chain joins TRBV18 and TRBJ2-1; TRBD2 matches 8 bases. The germline V gene encodes CDR1 KGHSH and CDR2 LQKENI. The CDR3 totals 16 residues. V lost 0 bases and J lost 5; bases outside the gene matches: 6. The CDR3 protein is CASSPPAGGVNNEQFF. The CDR3 region has the DNA TGTGCCAGCTCACCACCGGCGGGGGGCGTAAACAATGAGCAGTTCTTC.

This chain links TRBV19 with TRBJ1-1, with 8 positions matching TRBD1. The germline V gene has CDR1 LNHDA and CDR2 SQIVND (reference sequence). Losses at the gene ends were 5 bases for V and 5 bases for J; bases not matched to a gene: 13. The CDR3 is made up of 16 amino acids. The CDR3 sequence: CASSLNHGQGLTEAFF. The CDR3 coding sequence is TGTGCCAGTAGTCTAAACCACGGACAGGGATTGACTGAAGCTTTCTTT.

This rearrangement joins TRBV27 to TRBJ2-7; 7 nucleotides align to TRBD1. The length of the CDR3 is 14 residues. Germline V gene data show CDR1 as MNHEY and CDR2 as SMNVEV (reference sequence). V lost 5 bases to trimming and J lost 4 bases; unmatched junction nucleotides: 8. CDR3 DNA sequence: TGTGCCAGCAGTCAAGACAGGGTAGGGTACGAGCAGTACTTC. Translation gives CASSQDRVGYEQYF.

The chain has TRBV10-2 and TRBJ2-1; 15 bases line up with TRBD2. V shed 7 bases, J shed 8 bases, and the junction held 9 bases outside the gene matches. The germline CDR1 and CDR2 sequences are WSHSY and SAAADI. The CDR3 spans 16 residues. The CDR3 bases are TGCGCCAGCATTCCCGGGACTAGCGGGGGGCGGCATGAGCAGTTCTTC. Residues: CASIPGTSGGRHEQFF.

V and J are TRBV5-1 and TRBJ2-5; no clear D. The length of the CDR3 is 14 residues. CDR1 is SGHRS, CDR2 YFSETQ, per germline. V was clipped by 0 bases and J by 8 bases, with 14 bases between them. The CDR3 loop is CASSLAVSGATQYF. CDR3 sequence (DNA): TGCGCCAGCAGCTTGGCCGTTTCGGGTGCTACCCAGTACTTC.

The chain employs TRBV7-9 and TRBJ2-2, with 11 nucleotides matching TRBD2. The CDR3 contains 16 residues. Germline V gene sequence: CDR1 SEHNR, CDR2 FQNEAQ (reference sequence). V lost 4 bases, J lost 2 bases, and 3 bases stayed unmatched. The CDR3 region has the DNA TGTGCCAGCAGCTCCAGACTAGCGGGAAACACCGGGGAGCTGTTTTTT. Its protein is CASSSRLAGNTGELFF.

The chain is built from TRBV4-3 and TRBJ1-2; 10 positions agree with TRBD1. CDR3 size: 15 residues. Per germline, CDR1 LGHNA and CDR2 YSLEER. V lost 3 bases to trimming and J lost 2 bases; unmatched junction nucleotides: 3. The CDR3 sequence is CASSQTGQGNYGYTF. CDR3 in DNA: TGCGCCAGCAGCCAGACGGGACAGGGGAACTATGGCTACACCTTC.

V usage is TRBV7-9 and J usage is TRBJ1-5; D not resolved. This CDR3 contains 14 residues. V lost 1 base to trimming and J lost 3 bases, with 7 bases between them. CDR1 and CDR2 from the germline V gene are SEHNR and FQNEAQ (reference sequence). CDR3 residues: CASSLGGLNQPQHF. CDR3 sequence (DNA): TGTGCCAGCAGCTTAGGTGGCCTCAATCAGCCCCAGCATTTT.

The V gene is TRBV13, the J gene TRBJ1-3, with a weak D call TRBD1 (5 bases). The V end was cut by 0 bases, the J end by 3 bases, with 9 bases between. The germline V gene encodes CDR1 PRHDT and CDR2 FYEKMQ (reference sequence). The CDR3 covers 15 residues. The CDR3 coding sequence is TGTGCCAGCAGCTTAGGCGAGGGGTATGGAAACACCATATATTTT. It is translated as CASSLGEGYGNTIYF.

J is TRBJ1-3 and V is TRBV4-3; a weak D match, TRBD1 (6 bases). CDR1 is LGHNA, CDR2 YSLEER, per germline. Trimming cost V 4 bases and J 2 bases, with 15 bases left between them. CDR3 length: 16 residues. The CDR3 spells CASSLDRMRAGNTIYF. The CDR3 DNA is TGCGCCAGCAGCCTCGACAGGATGAGGGCTGGAAACACCATATATTTT.

The rearrangement joins TRBV7-6 to TRBJ2-6; TRBD1 agrees at 7 bases. CDR1 and CDR2 from the germline V gene are SGHVS and FNYEAQ. The CDR3 consists of 16 residues. The junction had 5 bases not matched to a gene; V was cut back by 6 bases and J by 0 bases. CDR3 sequence (DNA): TGTGCCAGCAGTAGACAGGGCAACTCTGGGGCCAACGTCCTGACTTTC. Its translation: CASSRQGNSGANVLTF.